Sequencing of this T cell receptor (beta chain) was carried out in a study of cytomegalovirus exposure and HLA in healthy donors. Study context: Counted in an early data release were some 81 million unique TCRs from HLA-typed donors. Findings and caveats of the study: Highest at DRB1 and lowest at HLA-C, TCR association rates differed among HLA loci in a later analysis. The authors excluded some V segments, including TRBV6-2 and TRBV6-3, as indistinguishable. Likely technical artifact: a cluster of highly shared sequence variants.

Germline assignment: CDR1 SEHNR and CDR2 FQNEAQ (reference sequence). With 5 bases removed from V and 5 bases from J, the gap between germline ends came to 12 bases. The CDR3 is 13 residues long. This clone was recorded a few times. Its antigen remains unidentified. The PCR used 60 Vbeta and 13 Jbeta primers. Sequencing was performed with immunoSEQ multiplex PCR; in TCRdb, only in-frame clones are kept and a portion is missing. Here the sample spans some 140,000 clones, roughly 9.6% being singletons. The TCR sequence derives from a woman between 40 and 55 years old in good health and CMV-seropositive. Sequences were obtained from PBMCs. The chain carries TRBV7-9 and TRBJ1-1; D uncertain. The CDR3 spells CASSPQQWTEAFF. For the CDR3, the DNA is TGTGCCAGCAGCCCGCAACAGTGGACTGAAGCTTTCTTT.